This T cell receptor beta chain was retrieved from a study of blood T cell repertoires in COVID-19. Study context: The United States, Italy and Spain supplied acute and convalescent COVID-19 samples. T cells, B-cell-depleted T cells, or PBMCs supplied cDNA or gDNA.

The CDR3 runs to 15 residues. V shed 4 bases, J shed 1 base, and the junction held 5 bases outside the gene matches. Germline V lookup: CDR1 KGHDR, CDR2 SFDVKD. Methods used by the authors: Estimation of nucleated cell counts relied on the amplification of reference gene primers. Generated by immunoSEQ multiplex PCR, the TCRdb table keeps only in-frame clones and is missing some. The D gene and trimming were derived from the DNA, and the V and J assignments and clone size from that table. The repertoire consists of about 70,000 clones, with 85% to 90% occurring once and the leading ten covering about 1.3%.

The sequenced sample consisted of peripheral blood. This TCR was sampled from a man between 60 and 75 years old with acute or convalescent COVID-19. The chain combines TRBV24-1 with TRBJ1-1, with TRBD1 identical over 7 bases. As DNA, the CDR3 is TGTGCCACCAGTGAGACAGGGTCTAAGAACACTGAAGCTTTCTTT. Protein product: CATSETGSKNTEAFF.